One sample yielded the 9 T cell receptor beta chains listed below, sequenced in a study of T-cell reconstitution after alpha-beta-depleted transplantation in children listed by TCRdb under 2016. The library was generated by PCR. The sequencing machine was an Illumina HiSeq 2500. TCR libraries were prepared with molecular barcoding, using unique molecular identifiers to normalize TCRbeta repertoire quantification. The public reads were reprocessed in TCRdb via fastp at Q25 and MiXCR, keeping in-frame beta chains. Identical CDR3 proteins give one entry, which carries the most common genes and DNA. The table for this sample lists 750,000 to 950,000 distinct CDR3 sequences; 15% to 20% of them were counted only once. The leading ten clones occupy 5% of the sample. According to the study, the label for this sample's treatment or condition signals: allogeneic hematopoietic cell transplantation with graft depleted of TCRalphabeta T cells and CD19 B cells.

The starting material was PBMCs, mostly from graft donor cells, obtained 360 days after TCRalphabeta/CD19-depleted stem cell transplant. The source of these receptors is a male patient aged 10 to 17 who had a stem cell transplant for acute lymphoblastic leukemia, so the T cells may come from the graft donor.

The chain uses TRBV3-1 and TRBJ2-7; TRBD2 matches at 9 bases. CDR3 length: 14 residues. Trimming removed 2 bases from V and 6 bases from J; junction bases left unmatched: 5. CDR1 is LGHDT and CDR2 is YNNKEL in the germline V gene (reference sequence). This CDR3 reads CASSQPGLASEQYF. The DNA for the CDR3 is TGTGCCAGCAGCCAACCGGGACTAGCTTCCGAGCAGTACTTC.

Many counts were recorded for this clonotype. This rearrangement joins TRBV7-9 to TRBJ1-4, with D possibly TRBD1 on 6 matching bases. V gave up 8 bases and J gave up 3 bases, with 13 bases separating them. The CDR3 length is 14 residues. CDR1 is SEHNR, CDR2 FQNEAQ, per germline (reference sequence). The DNA of the CDR3 is TGTGCCAGCCGCCGGGACAAAGCTAATGAAAAACTGTTTTTT. This sequence encodes CASRRDKANEKLFF.

V is TRBV5-1 and J is TRBJ2-5; perhaps TRBD1 as D (6 bases). The CDR3 is 13 amino acids. Germline V gene data show CDR1 as SGHRS and CDR2 as YFSETQ. The V end lost 0 bases, the J end lost 5 bases, and 8 bases lay between the germline ends. CDR3 sequence reads: CASSLEDSETQYF. The CDR3 DNA follows: TGCGCCAGCAGCTTGGAGGACAGCGAGACCCAGTACTTC.

This clonotype was observed many times. At one end, the junction sequence differs from germline, possibly due to a read error. This chain links TRBV7-3 with TRBJ2-3; 7 bases match TRBD2. This CDR3 comprises 15 residues. Germline V lookup: CDR1 SGHTA, CDR2 FQGTGA. The CDR3 DNA follows: TGTGCCAGCAGTTTAATAGCGGGTAGCACAGATACGCAGTATTTT. This encodes CASSLIAGSTDTQYF. The full variable domain, in which reference TRBV7-3 and TRBJ2-3 provide the parts outside the CDR3, is GAGVSQTPSNKVTEKGKYVELRCDPISGHTALYWYRQSLGQGPEFLIYFQGTGAADDSGLPNDRFFAVRPEGSVSTLKIQRTERGDSAVYLCASSLIAGSTDTQYFGPGTRLTVL.

The genes are TRBV27 and TRBJ1-5; D not certain. Trimming pared 4 bases from V and 3 bases from J, leaving 13 bases between. Germline assignment: CDR1 MNHEY and CDR2 SMNVEV (reference sequence). This CDR3 contains 15 residues. The CDR3, as DNA: TGTGCCAGCAGTTCCCTGACCGAGATCAATCAGCCCCAGCATTTT. Encoded protein: CASSSLTEINQPQHF.

There are a few counts of this clonotype. The chain joins TRBV7-8 to TRBJ2-7; no reliable D call. Germline CDR1 reads SGHVS; CDR2 reads FQNEAQ. The CDR3 totals 14 residues. V lost 5 bases, J lost 2 bases, and 13 bases lay in between. The CDR3 reads CASSRRSGAYEQYF. CDR3 nucleotides: TGTGCCAGCAGCCGGCGGTCAGGAGCCTACGAGCAGTACTTC.

This chain joins TRBV10-3 and TRBJ2-1; 11 bases align to TRBD2. Unmatched junction bases numbered 6, after V lost 2 bases and J lost 3 bases. The CDR3 runs 17 residues. CDR1 is ENHRY and CDR2 is SYGVKD in the germline V gene. The CDR3: CAISEPGTSGDYNEQFF. The DNA of the CDR3 is TGTGCCATCAGTGAGCCCGGGACTAGCGGTGACTACAATGAGCAGTTCTTC.

The chain employs TRBV24-1 and TRBJ2-3; TRBD2 matches 8 bases. With V trimmed by 9 bases and J by 1 base, 2 bases remained unmatched. The CDR3 is 13 residues long. The germline V gene encodes CDR1 KGHDR and CDR2 SFDVKD. As DNA, the CDR3 is TGTGCCACCTCGGGGGGGGGCACAGATACGCAGTATTTT. Encoded protein: CATSGGGTDTQYF.

This clonotype occurred a few times. The J gene is TRBJ2-7, the V gene TRBV2; a possible D gene is TRBD2 (6 bases). Deletions cut 6 bases from V and 2 bases from J, with 20 bases between. Looked up from germline, CDR1 is SNHLY and CDR2 is FYNNEI. The CDR3 sequence is 16 residues long. The CDR3 is CASRKISGSTAYEQYF. As DNA, the CDR3 is TGTGCCAGCAGGAAGATTAGCGGATCTACAGCCTACGAGCAGTACTTC. Filled out from reference TRBV2 and TRBJ2-7, the complete variable domain reads EPEVTQTPSHQVTQMGQEVILRCVPISNHLYFYWYRQILGQKVEFLVSFYNNEISEKSEIFDDQFSVERPDGSNFTLKIRSTKLEDSAMYFCASRKISGSTAYEQYFGPGTRLTVT.